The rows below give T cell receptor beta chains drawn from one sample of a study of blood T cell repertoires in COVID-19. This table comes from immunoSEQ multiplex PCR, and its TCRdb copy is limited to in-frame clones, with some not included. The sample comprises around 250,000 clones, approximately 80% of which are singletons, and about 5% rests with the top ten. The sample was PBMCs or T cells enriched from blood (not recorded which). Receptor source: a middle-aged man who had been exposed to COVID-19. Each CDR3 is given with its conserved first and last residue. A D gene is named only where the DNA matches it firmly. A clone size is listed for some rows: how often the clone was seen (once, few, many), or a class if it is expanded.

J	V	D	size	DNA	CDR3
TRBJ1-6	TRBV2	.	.	TGTGCCAGCAGTGTTGGTAGTCATGGTTCACCCCTCCACTTT	CASSVGSHGSPLHF
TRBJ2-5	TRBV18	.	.	TGTGCCAGCTCGACAGGACGCAACAGAGAGACCCAGTACTTC	CASSTGRNRETQYF
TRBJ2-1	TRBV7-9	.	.	TGTGCCAGCAGCTTAGAGGCGGCAGCCCTATCTAGTGGGGAGCAGTTCTTC	CASSLEAAALSSGEQFF
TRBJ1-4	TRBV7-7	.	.	TGTGCTAGCAGCGCAGCCCCGGGGGATGAAAAACTGTTTTTT	CASSAAPGDEKLFF
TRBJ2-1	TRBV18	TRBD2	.	TGTGCCAGCTCAGCCGGGACTAGCAGTCTCAATGAGCAGTTCTTC	CASSAGTSSLNEQFF
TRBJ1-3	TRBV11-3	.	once	TGTGCCAGCACCAGCTACGACACGGATGTTTTT	CASTSYDTDVF
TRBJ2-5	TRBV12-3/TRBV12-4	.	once	TGTGCCAGCAGTATCCTCGGCGGGAAGACCCAGTACTTC	CASSILGGKTQYF
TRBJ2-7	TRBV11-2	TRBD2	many	TGTGCCAGCAGCTTGACTAGCGGGAAGCGCGAGCAGTACTTC	CASSLTSGKREQYF
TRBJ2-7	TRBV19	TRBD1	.	TGTGCCAGTAGTGAATTGACAGGGTATGGCGTTGAGCAGTACTTC	CASSELTGYGVEQYF
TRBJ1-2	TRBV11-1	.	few	TGTGCCAGCAGCCACAGGGAGGGCTACACCTTC	CASSHREGYTF
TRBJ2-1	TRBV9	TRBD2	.	TGTGCCAGCGCGCTAAGCGGGAAATACAATGAGCAGTTCTTC	CASALSGKYNEQFF